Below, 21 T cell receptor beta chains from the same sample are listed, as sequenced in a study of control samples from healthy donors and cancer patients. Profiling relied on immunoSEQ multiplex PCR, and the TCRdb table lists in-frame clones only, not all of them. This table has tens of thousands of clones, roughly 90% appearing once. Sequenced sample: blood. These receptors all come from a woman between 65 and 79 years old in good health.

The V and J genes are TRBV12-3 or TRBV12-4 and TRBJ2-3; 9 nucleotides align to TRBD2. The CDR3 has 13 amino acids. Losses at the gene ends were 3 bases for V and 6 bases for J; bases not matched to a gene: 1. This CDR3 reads CASSLSGGDTQYF. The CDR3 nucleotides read TGTGCCAGCAGTTTGAGCGGGGGGGATACGCAGTATTTT.

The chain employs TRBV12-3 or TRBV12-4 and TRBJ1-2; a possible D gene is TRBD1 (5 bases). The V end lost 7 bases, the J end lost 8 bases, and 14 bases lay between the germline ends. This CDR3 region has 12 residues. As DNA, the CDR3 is TGTGCCAGCATCGGGACCTTCAGCGGCTACACCTTC. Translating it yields CASIGTFSGYTF.

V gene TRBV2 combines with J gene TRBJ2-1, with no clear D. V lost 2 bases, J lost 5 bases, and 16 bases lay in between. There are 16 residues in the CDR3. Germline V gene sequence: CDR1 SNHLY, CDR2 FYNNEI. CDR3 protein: CASSESRRTWHNEQFF. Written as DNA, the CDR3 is TGTGCCAGCAGTGAATCCCGTCGCACTTGGCACAATGAGCAGTTCTTC.

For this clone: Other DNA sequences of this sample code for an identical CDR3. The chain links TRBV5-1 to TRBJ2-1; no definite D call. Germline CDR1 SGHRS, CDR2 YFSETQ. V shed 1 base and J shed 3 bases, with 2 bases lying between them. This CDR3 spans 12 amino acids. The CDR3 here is CASSLIYNEQFF. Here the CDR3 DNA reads TGCGCCAGCAGCTTGATCTACAATGAGCAGTTCTTC.

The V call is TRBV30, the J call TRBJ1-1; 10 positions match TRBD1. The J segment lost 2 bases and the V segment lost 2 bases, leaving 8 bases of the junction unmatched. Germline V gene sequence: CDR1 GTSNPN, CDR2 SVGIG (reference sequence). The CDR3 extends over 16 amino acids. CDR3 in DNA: TGTGCCTGGAGTACCACCGGGACAGGGGTTAACACTGAAGCTTTCTTT. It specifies CAWSTTGTGVNTEAFF.

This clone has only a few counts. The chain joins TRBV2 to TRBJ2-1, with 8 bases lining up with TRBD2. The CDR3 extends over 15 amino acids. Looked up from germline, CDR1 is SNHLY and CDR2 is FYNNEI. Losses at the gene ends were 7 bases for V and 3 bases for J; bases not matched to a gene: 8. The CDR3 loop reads CASNGAGGIYNEQFF. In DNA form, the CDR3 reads TGTGCCAGCAACGGGGCGGGAGGAATCTACAATGAGCAGTTCTTC.

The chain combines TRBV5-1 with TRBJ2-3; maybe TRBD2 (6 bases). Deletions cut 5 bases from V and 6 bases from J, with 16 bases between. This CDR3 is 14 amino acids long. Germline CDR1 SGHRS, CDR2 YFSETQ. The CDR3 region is CASSLGGAMDTQYF. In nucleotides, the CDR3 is TGCGCCAGCAGTCTAGGAGGGGCAATGGATACGCAGTATTTT.

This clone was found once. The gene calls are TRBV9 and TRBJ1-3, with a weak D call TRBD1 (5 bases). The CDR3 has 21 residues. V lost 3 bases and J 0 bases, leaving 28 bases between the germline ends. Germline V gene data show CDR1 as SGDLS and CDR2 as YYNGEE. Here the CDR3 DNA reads TGTGCCAGCAGCGGAGCGGCCCCCGGGAGACAGATTAGTTACTCTGGAAACACCATATATTTT. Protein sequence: CASSGAAPGRQISYSGNTIYF.

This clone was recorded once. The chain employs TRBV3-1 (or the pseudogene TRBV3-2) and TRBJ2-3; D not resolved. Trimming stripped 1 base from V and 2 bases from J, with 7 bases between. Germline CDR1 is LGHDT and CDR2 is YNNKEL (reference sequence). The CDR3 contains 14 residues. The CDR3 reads CASSQGGSTDTQYF. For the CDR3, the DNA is TGTGCCAGCAGCCAAGGTGGGTCCACAGATACGCAGTATTTT.

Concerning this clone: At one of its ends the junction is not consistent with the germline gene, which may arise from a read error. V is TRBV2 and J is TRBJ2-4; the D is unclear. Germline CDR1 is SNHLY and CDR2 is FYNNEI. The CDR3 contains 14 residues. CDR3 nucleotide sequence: TGTGCCAGCAGCGAAGGTGTCCAGGTTGGGATTCAGTACTTC. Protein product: CASSEGVQVGIQYF. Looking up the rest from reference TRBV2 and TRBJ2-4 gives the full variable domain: EPEVTQTPSHQVTQMGQEVILRCVPISNHLYFYWYRQILGQKVEFLVSFYNNEISEKSEIFDDQFSVERPDGSNFTLKIRSTKLEDSAMYFCASSEGVQVGIQYFGAGTRLSVL.

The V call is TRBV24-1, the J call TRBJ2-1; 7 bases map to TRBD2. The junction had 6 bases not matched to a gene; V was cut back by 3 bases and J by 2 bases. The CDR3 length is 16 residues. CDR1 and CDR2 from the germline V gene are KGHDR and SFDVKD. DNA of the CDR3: TGTGCCACCAGTGATGGGGGAGGGCAGACCTACAATGAGCAGTTCTTC. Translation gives CATSDGGGQTYNEQFF.

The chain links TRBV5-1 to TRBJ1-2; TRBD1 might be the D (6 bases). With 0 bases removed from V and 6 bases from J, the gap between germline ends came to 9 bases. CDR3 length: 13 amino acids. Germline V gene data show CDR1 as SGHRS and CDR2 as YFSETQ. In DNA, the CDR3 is TGCGCCAGCAGCTTGGGAGGACAGAATGGCTACACCTTC. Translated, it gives CASSLGGQNGYTF.

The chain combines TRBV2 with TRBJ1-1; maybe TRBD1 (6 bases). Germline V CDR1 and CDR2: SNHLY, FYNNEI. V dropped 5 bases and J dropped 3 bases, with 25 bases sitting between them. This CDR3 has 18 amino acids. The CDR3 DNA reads TGTGCCAGCAGTCCACCAAAGTCGGGACCCCAGGGGTACACTGAAGCTTTCTTT. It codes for CASSPPKSGPQGYTEAFF.

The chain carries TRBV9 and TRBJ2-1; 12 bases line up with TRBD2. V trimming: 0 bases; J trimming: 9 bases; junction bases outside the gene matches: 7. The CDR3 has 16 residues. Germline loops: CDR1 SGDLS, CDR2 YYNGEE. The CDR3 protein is CASSVDPSGRGSEQFF. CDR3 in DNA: TGTGCCAGCAGCGTAGATCCTAGCGGGAGGGGGAGTGAGCAGTTCTTC. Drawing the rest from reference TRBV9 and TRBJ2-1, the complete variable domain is DSGVTQTPKHLITATGQRVTLRCSPRSGDLSVYWYQQSLDQGLQFLIQYYNGEERAKGNILERFSAQQFPDLHSELNLSSLELGDSALYFCASSVDPSGRGSEQFFGPGTRLTVL.

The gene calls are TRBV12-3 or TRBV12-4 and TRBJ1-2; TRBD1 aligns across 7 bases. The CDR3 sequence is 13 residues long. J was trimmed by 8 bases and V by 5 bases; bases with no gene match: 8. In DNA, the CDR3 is TGTGCCAGCAGTGGGCGACAGGGTGGCGGCTACACCTTC. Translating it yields CASSGRQGGGYTF.

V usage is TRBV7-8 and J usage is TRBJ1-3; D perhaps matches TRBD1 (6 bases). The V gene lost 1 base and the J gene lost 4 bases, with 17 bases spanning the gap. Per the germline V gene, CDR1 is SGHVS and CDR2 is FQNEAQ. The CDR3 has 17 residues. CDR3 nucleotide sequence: TGTGCCAGCAGCTTAGGTGTCAGGGGCTCCGGCGGAAACACCATATATTTT. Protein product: CASSLGVRGSGGNTIYF.

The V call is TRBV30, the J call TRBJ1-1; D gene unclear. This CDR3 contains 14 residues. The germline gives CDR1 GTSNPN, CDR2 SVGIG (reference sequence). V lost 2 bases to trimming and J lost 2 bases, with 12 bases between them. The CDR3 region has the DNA TGTGCCTGGAGTCTCGGCCAGTCCAACACTGAAGCTTTCTTT. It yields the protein CAWSLGQSNTEAFF.

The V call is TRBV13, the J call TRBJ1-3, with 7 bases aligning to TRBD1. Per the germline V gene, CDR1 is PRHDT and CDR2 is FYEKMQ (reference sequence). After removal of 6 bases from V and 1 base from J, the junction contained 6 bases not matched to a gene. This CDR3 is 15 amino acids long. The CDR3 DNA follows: TGTGCCAGCAGATACGCGACAGGGTCTGGAAACACCATATATTTT. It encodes CASRYATGSGNTIYF.

The CDR3 nucleotides read TGTGCCAGTAGTATAGATCTCCCTTTCTCATCAGCGGGGGTCGTCTACGAGCAGTACTTC. The encoded protein is CASSIDLPFSSAGVVYEQYF. V usage is TRBV19 and J usage is TRBJ2-7, with 8 bases lining up with TRBD2. Trimming removed 0 bases from V and 3 bases from J; junction bases left unmatched: 19. The CDR3 covers 20 residues. Per germline, CDR1 LNHDA and CDR2 SQIVND (reference sequence).

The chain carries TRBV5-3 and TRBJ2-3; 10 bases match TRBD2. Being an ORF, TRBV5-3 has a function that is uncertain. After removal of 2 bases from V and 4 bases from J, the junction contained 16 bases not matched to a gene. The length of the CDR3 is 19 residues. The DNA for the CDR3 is TGTGCCAGAAGCTTCCGTCTAGCGGGAGCGCTAGGTCGGGCAGATACGCAGTATTTT. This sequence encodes CARSFRLAGALGRADTQYF.

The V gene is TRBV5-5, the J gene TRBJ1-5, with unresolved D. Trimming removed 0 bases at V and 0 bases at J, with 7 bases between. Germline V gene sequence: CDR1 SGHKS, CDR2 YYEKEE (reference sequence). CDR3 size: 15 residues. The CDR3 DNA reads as TGTGCCAGCAGCTTGGGACCTTATAGCAATCAGCCCCAGCATTTT. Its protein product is CASSLGPYSNQPQHF.